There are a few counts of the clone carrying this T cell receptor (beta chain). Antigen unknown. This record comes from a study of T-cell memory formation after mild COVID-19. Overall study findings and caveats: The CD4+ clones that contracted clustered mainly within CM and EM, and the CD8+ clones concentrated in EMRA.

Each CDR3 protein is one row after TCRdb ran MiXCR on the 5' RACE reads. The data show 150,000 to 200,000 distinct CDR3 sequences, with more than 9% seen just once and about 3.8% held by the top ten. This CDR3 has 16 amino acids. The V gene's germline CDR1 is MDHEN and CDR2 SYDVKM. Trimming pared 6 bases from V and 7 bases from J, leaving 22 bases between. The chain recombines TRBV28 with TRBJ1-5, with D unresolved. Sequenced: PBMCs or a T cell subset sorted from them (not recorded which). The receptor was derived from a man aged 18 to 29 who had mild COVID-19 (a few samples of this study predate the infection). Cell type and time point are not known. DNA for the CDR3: TGTGCCAGCAGCGACATGGAGACCCTAAATTGGCAGCCCCAGCATTTT. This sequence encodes CASSDMETLNWQPQHF.